This T cell receptor beta chain was captured by sequencing in a study of blood T cell repertoires in COVID-19. This clone was observed once. Generated by immunoSEQ multiplex PCR, the TCRdb table keeps only in-frame clones and is missing some. This table has about 210,000 clones, around four fifths appearing once. Participant age was roughly 18 to 90 years, and participants resided in roughly 25 US areas. Trimming at V came to 1 base and at J to 5 bases, leaving 0 bases not matched to a gene. The CDR3 is 13 residues long. The origin of this receptor is a man in his forties who had recovered from COVID-19. The chain carries TRBV12-3 or TRBV12-4 and TRBJ2-7; 9 bases match TRBD1. The material sequenced was PBMCs or T cells enriched from blood (not recorded which). DNA of the CDR3: TGTGCCAGCAGTTTAGGGACAGGGGACGAGCAGTACTTC. Its translation: CASSLGTGDEQYF.